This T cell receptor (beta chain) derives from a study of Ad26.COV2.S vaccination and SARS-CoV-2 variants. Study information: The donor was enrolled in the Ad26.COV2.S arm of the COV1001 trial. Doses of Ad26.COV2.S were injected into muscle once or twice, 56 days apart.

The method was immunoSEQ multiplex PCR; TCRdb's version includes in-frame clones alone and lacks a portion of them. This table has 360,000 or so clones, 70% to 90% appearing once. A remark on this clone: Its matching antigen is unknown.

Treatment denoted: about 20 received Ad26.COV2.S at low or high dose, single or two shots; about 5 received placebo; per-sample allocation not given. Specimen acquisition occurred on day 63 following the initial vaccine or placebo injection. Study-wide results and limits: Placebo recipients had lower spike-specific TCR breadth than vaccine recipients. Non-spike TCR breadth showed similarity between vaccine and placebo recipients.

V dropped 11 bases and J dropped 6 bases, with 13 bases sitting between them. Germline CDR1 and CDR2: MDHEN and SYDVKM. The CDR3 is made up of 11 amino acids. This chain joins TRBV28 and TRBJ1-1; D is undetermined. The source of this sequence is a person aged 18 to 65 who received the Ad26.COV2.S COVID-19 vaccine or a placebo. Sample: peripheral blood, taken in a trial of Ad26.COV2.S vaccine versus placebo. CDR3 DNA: TGTGCCGTTGGCGATCGGGCTGAAGCTTTCTTT. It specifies CAVGDRAEAFF.